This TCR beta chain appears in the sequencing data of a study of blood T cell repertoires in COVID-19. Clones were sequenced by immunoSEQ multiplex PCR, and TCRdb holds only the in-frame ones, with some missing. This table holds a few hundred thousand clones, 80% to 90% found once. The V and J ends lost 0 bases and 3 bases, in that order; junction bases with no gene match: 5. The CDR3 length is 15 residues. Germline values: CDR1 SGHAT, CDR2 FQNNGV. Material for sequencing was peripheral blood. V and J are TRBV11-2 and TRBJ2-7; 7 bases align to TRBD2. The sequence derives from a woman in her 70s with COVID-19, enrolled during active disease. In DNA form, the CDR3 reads TGTGCCAGCAGCTTAGAGTACGGGGGGAGCTACGAGCAGTACTTC. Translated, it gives CASSLEYGGSYEQYF.